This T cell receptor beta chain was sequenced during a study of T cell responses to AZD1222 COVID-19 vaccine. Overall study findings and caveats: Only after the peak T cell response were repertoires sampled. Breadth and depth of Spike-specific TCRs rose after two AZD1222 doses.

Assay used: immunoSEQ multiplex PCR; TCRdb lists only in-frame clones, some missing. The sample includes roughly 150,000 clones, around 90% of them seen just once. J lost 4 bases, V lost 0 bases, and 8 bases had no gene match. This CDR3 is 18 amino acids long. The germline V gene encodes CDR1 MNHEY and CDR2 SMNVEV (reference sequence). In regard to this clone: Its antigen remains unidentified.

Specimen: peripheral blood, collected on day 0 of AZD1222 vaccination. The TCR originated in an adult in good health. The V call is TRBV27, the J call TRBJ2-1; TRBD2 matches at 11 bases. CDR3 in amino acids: CASSLSASGRTIYNEQFF. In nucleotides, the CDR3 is TGTGCCAGCAGTTTATCGGCTAGCGGGAGGACTATATACAATGAGCAGTTCTTC.